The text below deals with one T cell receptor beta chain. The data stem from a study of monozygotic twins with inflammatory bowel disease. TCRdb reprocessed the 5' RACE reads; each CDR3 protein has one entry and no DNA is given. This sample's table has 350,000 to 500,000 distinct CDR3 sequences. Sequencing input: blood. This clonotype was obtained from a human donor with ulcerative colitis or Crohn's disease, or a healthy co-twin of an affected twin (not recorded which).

This CDR3 is CASSGQSSNQPQHF. V usage is TRBV6-2 or TRBV6-3 and J usage is TRBJ1-5; TCRdb names TRBD1, which stays unverified in the absence of DNA. This CDR3 contains 14 residues. Per the germline V gene, CDR1 is MNHEY and CDR2 is SVGEGT.